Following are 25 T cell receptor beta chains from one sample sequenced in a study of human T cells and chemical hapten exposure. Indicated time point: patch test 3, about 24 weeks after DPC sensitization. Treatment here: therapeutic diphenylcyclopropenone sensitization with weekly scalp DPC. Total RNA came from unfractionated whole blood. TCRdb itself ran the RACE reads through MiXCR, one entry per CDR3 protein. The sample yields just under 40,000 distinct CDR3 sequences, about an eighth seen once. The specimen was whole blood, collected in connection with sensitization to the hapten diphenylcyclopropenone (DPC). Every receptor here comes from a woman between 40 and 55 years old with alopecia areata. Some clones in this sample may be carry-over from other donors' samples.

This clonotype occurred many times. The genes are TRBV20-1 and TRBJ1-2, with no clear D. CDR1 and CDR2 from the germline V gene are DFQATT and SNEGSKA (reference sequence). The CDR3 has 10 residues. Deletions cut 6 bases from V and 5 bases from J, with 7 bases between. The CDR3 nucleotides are TGCAGTGCCCACCAGTATGGCTACACCTTC. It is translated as CSAHQYGYTF.

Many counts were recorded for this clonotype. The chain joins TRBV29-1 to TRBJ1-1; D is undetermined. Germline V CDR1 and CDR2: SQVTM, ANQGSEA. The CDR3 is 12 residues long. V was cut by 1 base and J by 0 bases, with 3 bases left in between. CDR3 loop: CSVEGVNTEAFF. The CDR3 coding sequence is TGCAGCGTTGAAGGAGTGAACACTGAAGCTTTCTTT.

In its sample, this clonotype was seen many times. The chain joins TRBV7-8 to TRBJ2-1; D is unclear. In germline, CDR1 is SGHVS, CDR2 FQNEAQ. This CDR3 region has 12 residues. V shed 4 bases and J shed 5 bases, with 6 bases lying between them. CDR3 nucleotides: TGTGCCAGCAGCTCAGGAGACAATGAGCAGTTCTTC. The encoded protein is CASSSGDNEQFF.

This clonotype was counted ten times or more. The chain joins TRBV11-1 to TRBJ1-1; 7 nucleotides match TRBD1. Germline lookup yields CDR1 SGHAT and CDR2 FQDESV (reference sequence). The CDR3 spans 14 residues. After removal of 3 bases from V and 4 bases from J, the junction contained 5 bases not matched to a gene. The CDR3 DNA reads TGTGCCAGCAGCTTGCACAGGGGTAGCACTGAAGCTTTCTTT. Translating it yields CASSLHRGSTEAFF.

The CDR3 DNA reads TGCGCCAGCAGCTTGGACGGCCCCGGGACCCAGTACTTC. As protein: CASSLDGPGTQYF. The V and J genes are TRBV5-1 and TRBJ2-5; the D is unclear. The CDR3 totals 13 residues. Germline loops: CDR1 SGHRS, CDR2 YFSETQ. Between the trimmed V and J ends, which lost 0 bases and 7 bases, there was a span of 10 bases.

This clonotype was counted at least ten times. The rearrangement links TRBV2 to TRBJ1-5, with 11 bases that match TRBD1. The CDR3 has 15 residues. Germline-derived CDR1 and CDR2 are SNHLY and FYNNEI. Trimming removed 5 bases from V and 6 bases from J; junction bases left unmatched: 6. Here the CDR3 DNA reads TGTGCCAGCAGTCCCGGACAGGGGGCTTTTCAGCCCCAGCATTTT. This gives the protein CASSPGQGAFQPQHF.

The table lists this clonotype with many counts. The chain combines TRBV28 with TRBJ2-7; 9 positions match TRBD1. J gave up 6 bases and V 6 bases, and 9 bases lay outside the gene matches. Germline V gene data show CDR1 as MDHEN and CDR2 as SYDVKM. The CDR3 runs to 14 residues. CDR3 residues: CASRTLWTGVEQYF. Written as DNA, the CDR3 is TGTGCCAGCAGGACCCTGTGGACAGGGGTCGAGCAGTACTTC.

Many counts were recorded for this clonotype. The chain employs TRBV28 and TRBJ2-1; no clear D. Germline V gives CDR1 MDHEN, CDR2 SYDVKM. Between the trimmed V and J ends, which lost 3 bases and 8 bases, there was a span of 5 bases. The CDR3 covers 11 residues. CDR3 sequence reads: CASSFSYEQFF. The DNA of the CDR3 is TGTGCCAGCAGTTTCTCTTATGAGCAGTTCTTC.

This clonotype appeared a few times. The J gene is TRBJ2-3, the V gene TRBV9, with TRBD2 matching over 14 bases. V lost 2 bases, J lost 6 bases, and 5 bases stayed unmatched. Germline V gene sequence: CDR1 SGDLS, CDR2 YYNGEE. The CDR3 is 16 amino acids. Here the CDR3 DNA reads TGTGCCAGCAGCGTGGGACTAGCGGGGGCAGGGGATACGCAGTATTTT. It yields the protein CASSVGLAGAGDTQYF.

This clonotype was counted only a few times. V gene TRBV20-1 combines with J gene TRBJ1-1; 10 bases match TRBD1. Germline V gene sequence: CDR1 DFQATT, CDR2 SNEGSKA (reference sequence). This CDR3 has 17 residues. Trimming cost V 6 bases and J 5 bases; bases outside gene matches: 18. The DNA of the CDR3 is TGCAGTGCACCTCACCGGGACAGGGGACGAATATGGACTGAAGCTTTCTTT. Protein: CSAPHRDRGRIWTEAFF.

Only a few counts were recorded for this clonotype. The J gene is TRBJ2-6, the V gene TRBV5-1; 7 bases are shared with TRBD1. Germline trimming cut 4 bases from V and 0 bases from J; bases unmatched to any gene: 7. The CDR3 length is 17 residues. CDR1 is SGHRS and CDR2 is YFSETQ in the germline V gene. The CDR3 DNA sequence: TGCGCCAGCAGCCCGACAGGGTCGAGCTCTGGGGCCAACGTCCTGACTTTC. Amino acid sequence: CASSPTGSSSGANVLTF.

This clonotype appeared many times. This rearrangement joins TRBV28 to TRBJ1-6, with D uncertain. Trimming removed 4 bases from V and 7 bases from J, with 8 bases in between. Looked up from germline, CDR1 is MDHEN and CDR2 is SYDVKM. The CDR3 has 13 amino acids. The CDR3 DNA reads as TGTGCCAGCAGTTCAGGCTCCAATTCACCCCTCCACTTT. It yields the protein CASSSGSNSPLHF. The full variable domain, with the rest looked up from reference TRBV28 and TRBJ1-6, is DVKVTQSSRYLVKRTGEKVFLECVQDMDHENMFWYRQDPGLGLRLIYFSYDVKMKEKGDIPEGYSVSREKKERFSLILESASTNQTSMYLCASSSGSNSPLHFGNGTRLTVT.

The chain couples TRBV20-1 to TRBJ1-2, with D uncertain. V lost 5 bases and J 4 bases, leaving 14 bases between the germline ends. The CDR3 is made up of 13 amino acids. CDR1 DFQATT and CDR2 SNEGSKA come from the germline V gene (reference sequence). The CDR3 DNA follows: TGCAGTGCTCCTGGGGTTATCGGCTATGGCTACACCTTC. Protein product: CSAPGVIGYGYTF.

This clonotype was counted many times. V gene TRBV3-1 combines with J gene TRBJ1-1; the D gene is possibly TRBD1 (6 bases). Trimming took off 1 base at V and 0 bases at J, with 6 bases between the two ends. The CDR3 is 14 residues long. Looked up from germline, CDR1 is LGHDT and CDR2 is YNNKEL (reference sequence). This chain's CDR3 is CASSQGTVNTEAFF. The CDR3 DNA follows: TGTGCCAGCAGCCAAGGGACAGTGAACACTGAAGCTTTCTTT.

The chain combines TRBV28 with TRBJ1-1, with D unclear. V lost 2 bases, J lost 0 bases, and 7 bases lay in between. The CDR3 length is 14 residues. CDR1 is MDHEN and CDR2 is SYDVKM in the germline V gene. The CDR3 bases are TGTGCCAGCAGTTTACCCTCAGTGAACACTGAAGCTTTCTTT. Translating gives CASSLPSVNTEAFF.

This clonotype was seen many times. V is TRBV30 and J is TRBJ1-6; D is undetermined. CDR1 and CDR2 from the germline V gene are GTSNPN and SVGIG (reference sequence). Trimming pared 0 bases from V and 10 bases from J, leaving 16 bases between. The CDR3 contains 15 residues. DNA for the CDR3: TGTGCCTGGAGTGTACGGAGGGAGGTCGACTCACCCCTCCACTTT. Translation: CAWSVRREVDSPLHF.

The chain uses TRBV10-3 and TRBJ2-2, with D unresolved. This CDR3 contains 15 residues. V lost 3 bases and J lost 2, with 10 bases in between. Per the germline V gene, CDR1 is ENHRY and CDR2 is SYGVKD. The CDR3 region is CAISDARSNTGELFF. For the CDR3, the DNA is TGTGCCATCAGTGATGCGCGGAGTAACACCGGGGAGCTGTTTTTT.

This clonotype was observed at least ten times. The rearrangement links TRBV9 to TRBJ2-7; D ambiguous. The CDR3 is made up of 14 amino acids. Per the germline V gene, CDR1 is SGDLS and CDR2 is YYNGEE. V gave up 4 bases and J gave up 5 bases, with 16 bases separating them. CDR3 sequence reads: CASSPSAALDEQYF. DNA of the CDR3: TGTGCCAGCAGCCCCAGCGCGGCGCTCGACGAGCAGTACTTC.

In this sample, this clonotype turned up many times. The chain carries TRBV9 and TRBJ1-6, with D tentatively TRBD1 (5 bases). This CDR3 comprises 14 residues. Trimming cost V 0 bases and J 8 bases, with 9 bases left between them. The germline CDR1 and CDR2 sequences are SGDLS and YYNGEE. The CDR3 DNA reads TGTGCCAGCAGCGTAGCACAGGTTGATTCACCCCTCCACTTT. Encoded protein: CASSVAQVDSPLHF.

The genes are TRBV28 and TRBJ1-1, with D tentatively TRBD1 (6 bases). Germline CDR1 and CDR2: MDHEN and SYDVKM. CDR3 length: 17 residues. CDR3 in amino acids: CASPPRPRGIVLTEAFF. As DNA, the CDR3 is TGTGCTAGCCCGCCCCGACCTAGGGGGATAGTATTGACTGAAGCTTTCTTT.

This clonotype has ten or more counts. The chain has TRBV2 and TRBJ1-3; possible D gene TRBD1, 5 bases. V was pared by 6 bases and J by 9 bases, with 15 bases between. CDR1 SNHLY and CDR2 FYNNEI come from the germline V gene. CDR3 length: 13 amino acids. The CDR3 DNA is TGTGCCAGCAGCGCCGGGACTTTCGGCACCATATATTTT. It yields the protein CASSAGTFGTIYF. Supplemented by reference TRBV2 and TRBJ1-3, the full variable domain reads EPEVTQTPSHQVTQMGQEVILRCVPISNHLYFYWYRQILGQKVEFLVSFYNNEISEKSEIFDDQFSVERPDGSNFTLKIRSTKLEDSAMYFCASSAGTFGTIYFGEGSWLTVV.

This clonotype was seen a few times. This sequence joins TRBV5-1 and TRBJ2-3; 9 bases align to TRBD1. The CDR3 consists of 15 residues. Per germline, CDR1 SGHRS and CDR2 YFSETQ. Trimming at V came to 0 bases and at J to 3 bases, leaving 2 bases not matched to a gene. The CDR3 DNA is TGCGCCAGCAGCTTGGGGGACAGGGAAACAGATACGCAGTATTTT. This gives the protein CASSLGDRETDTQYF. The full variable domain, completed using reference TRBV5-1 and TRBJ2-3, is KAGVTQTPRYLIKTRGQQVTLSCSPISGHRSVSWYQQTPGQGLQFLFEYFSETQRNKGNFPGRFSGRQFSNSRSEMNVSTLELGDSALYLCASSLGDRETDTQYFGPGTRLTVL.

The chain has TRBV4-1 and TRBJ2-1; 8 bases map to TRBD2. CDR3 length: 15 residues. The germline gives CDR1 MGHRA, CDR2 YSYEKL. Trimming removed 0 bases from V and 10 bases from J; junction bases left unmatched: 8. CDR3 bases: TGCGCCAGCAGCCAAGATGAGCGGGAGTATCGCGAGCAGTTCTTC. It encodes CASSQDEREYREQFF.

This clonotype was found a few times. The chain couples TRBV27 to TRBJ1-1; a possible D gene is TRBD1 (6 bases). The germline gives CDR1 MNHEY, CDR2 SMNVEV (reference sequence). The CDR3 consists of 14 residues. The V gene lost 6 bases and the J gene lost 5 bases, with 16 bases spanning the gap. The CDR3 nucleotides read TGTGCCAGCAGCCGCGTGGGGGGGCTTACTGAAGCTTTCTTT. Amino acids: CASSRVGGLTEAFF.

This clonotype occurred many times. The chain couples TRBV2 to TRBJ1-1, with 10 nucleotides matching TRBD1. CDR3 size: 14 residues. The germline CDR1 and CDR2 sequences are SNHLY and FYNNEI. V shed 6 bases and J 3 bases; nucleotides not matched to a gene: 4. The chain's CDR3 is CASRAGTGDTEAFF. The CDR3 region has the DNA TGTGCCAGCAGAGCCGGGACAGGGGACACTGAAGCTTTCTTT.